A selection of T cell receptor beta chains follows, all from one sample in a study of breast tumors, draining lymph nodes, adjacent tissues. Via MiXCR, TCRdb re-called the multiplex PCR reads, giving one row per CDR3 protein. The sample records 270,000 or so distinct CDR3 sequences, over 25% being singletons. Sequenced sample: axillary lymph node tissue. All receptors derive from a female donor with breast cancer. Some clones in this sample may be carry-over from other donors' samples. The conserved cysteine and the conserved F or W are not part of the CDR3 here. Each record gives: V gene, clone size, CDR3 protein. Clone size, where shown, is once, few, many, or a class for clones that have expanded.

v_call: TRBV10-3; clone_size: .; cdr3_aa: GISESGGDFGPGEQY
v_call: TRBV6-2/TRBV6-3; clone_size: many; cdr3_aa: ASSRTPNEQY
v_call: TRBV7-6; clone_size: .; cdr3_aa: ASSLEKLF
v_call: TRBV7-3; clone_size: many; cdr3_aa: ASSLTGLSETQY
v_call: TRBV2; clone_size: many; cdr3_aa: ASSVSVTSEKLF
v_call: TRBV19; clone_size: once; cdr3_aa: ATRDRGWGEKLF
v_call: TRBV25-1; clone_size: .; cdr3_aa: ASSASSYTGELF
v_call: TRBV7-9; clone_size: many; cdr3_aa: ASSLVSTRTDTQY
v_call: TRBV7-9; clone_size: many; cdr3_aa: ASSLRPYEQY
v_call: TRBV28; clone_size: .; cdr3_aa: ASSPSGPGRYEQY
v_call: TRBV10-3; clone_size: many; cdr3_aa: AISESQGMGNTIY
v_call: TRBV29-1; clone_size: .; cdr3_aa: SALAGTGTTDTQY
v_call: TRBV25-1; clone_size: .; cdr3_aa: AHNKTTGPNYGYT
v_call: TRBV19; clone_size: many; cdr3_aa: ASSIGTGTYEQY
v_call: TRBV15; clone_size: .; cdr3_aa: ATSRGGGELF
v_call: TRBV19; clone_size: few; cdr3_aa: ASSIVPPLAAIYNEQF
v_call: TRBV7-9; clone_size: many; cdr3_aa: ASSLDRRAYEQY
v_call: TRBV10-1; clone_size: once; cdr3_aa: ASSEGMNEKLF
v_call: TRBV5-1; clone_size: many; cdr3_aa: ASSSTVPGLAGDTDTQY
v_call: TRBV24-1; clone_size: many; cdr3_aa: ATSDLPSRGVQF
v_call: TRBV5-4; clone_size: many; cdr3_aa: ASSLQAARGEKLF
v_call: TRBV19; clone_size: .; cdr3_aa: TSSRSYGTLDYGYT
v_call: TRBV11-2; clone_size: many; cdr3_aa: ASSLVREGEQF
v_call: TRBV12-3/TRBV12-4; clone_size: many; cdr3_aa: ASSSYPGRSYEQY
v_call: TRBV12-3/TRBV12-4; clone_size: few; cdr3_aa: ASSFQQGNTEAF
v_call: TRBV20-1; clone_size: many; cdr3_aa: SARDSGQSSYEQY
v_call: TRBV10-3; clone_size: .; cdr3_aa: AITARFSDTQY
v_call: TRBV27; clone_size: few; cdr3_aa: ASSLSRTGRTEKLF
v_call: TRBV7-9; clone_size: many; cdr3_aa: ASRDLSSYNSPLH
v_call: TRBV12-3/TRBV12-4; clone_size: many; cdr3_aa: ASSFDLGLFDGYT
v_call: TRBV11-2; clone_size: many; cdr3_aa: ASSLGVTSYEQY
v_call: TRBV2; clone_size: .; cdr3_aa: ASRRGGQGAFDYT
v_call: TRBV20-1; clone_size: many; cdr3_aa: SATRGVYEQY
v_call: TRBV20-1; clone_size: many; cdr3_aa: SASQVRRSDTQY
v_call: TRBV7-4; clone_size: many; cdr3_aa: ASSLAGTLGSSGSYEQY
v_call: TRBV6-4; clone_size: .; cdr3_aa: ASSATRTEYGYT
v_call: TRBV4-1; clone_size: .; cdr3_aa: ASSQPGQGAKEQY
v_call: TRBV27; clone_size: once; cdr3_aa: ASSLISGRKETQY
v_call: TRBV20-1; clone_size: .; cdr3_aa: SARIAGGWEQY
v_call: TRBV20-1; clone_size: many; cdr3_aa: SASGARGYNEQF
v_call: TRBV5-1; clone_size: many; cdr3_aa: ASTQTGYDEQY
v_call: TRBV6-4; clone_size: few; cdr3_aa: ASSDSAGGTSYNEQF
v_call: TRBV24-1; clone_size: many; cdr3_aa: ATSGTQGALNEQF
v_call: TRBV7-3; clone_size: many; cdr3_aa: ASSSVGGYNEQF
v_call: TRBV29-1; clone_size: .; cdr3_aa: SVGPGGTDTQY